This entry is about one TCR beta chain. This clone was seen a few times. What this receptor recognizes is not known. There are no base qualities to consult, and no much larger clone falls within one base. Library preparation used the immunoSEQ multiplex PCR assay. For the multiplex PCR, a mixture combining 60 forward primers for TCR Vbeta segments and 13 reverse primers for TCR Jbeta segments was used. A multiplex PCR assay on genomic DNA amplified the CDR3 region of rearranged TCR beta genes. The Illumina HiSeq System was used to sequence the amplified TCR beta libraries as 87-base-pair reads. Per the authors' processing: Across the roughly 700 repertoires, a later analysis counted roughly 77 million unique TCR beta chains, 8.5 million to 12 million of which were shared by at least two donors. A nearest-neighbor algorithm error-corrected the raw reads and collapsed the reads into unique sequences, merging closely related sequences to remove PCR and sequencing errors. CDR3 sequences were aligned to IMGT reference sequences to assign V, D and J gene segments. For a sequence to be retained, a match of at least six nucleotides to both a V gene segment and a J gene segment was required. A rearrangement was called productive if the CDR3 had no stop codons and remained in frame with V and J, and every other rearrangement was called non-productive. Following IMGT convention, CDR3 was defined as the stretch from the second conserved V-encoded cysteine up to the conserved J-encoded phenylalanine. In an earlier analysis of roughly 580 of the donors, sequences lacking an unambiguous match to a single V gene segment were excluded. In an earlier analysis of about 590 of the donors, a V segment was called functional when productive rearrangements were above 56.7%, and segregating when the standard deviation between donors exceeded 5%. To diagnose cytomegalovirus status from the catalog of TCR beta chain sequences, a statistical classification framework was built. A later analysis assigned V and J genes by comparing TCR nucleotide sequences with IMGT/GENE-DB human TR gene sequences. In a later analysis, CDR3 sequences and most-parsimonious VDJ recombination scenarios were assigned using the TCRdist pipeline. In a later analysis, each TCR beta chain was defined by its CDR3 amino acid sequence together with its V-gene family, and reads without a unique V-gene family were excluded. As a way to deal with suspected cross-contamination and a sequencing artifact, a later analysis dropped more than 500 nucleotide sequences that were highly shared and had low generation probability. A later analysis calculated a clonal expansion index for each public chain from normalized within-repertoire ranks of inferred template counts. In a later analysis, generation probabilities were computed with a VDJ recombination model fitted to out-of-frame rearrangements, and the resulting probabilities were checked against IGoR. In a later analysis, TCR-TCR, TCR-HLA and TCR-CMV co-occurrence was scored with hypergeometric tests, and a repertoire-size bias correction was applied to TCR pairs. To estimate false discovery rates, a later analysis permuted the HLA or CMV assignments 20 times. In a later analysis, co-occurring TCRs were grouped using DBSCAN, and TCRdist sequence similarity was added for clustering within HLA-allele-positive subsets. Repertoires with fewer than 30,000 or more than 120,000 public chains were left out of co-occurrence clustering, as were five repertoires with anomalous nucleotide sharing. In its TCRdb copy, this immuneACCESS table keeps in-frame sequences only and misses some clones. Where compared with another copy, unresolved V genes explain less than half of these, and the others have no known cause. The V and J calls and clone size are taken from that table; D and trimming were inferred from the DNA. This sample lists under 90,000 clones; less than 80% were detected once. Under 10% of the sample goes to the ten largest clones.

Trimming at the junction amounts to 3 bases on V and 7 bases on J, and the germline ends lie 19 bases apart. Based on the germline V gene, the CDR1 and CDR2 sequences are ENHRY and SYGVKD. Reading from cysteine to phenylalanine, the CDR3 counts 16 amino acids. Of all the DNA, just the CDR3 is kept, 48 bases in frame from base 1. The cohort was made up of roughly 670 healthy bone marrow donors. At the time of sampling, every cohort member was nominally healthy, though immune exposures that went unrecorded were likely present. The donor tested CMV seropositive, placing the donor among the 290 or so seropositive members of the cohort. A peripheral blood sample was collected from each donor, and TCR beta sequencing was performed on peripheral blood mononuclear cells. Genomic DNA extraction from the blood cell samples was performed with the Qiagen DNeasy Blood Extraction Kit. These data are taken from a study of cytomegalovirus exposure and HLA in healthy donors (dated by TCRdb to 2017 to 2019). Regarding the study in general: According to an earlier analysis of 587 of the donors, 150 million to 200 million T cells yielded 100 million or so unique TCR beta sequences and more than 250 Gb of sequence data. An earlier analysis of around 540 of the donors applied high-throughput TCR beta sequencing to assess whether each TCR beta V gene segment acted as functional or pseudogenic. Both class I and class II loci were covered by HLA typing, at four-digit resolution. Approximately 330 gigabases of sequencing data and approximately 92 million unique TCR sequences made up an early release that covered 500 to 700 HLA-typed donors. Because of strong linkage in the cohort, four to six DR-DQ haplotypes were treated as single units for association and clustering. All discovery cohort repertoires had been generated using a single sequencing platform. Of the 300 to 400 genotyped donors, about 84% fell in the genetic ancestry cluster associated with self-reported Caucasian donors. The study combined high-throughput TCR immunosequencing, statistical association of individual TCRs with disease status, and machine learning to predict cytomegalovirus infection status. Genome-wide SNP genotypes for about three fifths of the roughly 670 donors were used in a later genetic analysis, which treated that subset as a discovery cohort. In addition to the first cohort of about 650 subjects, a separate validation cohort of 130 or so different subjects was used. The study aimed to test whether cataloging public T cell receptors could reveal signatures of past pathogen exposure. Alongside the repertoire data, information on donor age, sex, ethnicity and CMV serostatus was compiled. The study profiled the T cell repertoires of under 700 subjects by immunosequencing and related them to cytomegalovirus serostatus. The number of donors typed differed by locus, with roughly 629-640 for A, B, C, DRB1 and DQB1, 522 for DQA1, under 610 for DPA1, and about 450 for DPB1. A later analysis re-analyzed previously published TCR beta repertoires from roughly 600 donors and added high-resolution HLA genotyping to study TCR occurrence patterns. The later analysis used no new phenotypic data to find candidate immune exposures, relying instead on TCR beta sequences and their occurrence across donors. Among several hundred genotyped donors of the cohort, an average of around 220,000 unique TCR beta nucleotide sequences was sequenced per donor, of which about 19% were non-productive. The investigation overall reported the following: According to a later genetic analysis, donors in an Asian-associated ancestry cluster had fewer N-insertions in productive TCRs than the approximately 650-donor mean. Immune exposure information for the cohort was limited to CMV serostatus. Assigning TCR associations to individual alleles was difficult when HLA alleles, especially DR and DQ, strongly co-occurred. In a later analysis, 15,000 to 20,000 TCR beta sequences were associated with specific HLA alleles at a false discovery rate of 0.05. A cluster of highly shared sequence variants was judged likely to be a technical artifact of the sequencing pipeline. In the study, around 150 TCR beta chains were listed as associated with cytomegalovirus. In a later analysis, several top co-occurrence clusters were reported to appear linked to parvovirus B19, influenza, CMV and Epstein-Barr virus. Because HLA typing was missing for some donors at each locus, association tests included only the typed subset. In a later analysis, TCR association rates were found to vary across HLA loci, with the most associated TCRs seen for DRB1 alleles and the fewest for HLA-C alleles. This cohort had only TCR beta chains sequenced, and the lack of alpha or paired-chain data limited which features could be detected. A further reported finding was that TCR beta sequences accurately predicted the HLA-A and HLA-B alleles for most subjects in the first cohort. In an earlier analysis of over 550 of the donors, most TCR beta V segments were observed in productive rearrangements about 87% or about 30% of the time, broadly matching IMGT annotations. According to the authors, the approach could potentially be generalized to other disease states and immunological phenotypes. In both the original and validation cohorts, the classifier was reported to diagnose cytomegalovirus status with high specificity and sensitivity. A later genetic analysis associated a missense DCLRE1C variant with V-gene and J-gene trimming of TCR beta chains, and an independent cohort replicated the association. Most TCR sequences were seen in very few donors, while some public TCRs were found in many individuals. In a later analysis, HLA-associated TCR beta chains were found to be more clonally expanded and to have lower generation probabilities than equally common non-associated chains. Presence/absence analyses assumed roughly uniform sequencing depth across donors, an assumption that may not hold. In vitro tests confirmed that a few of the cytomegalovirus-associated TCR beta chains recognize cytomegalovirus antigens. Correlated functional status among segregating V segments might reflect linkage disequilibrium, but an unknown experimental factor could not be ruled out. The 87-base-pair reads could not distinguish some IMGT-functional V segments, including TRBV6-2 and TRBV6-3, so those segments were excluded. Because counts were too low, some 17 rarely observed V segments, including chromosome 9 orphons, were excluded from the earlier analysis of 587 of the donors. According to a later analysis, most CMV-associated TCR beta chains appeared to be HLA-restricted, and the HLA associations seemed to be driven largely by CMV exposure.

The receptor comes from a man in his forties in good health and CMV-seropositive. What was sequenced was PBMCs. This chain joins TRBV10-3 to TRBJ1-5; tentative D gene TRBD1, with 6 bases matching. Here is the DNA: TGTGCCATCAGTGAACAGGGTCCTACTTCGGGGCAGCCCCAGCATTTT. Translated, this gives CAISEQGPTSGQPQHF.